A selection of T cell receptor beta chains follows, all from one sample in a study of siplizumab effects on memory and regulatory T cells. Which antigens these TCRs recognize remains unknown. Profiling relied on immunoSEQ multiplex PCR, and the TCRdb table lists in-frame clones only, not all of them. Found here are several thousand clones, 50% of them singletons; the top ten hold 75% to 85%. Sequencing input: CFSE-low (dividing) CD8+ T cells sorted from an allogeneic mixed lymphocyte reaction. These TCRs come from a human donor in good health; the cells came from an allogeneic mixed lymphocyte reaction. Some clones in this sample may be carry-over from other donors' samples. The CDR3 runs from the conserved cysteine through the conserved F or W. The D gene is left open where the match is weak. Expanded clones get a size class; other rows say once, few or many, or leave the size out.

V: TRBV9; size: .; D: .; J: TRBJ1-1; CDR3: CASSILSGTLNTEAFF; DNA: TGTGCCAGCAGCATTCTCTCCGGGACATTGAACACTGAAGCTTTCTTT
V: TRBV4-1; size: .; D: TRBD2; J: TRBJ2-7; CDR3: CASSQVGSGATYEQYF; DNA: TGCGCCAGCAGCCAAGTAGGCAGCGGGGCCACCTACGAGCAGTACTTC
V: TRBV7-9; size: .; D: .; J: TRBJ1-4; CDR3: CASSFSGIGQLNEKLFF; DNA: TGTGCCAGCAGCTTCAGTGGTATTGGACAGCTCAATGAAAAACTGTTTTTT
V: TRBV4-1; size: few; D: .; J: TRBJ2-1; CDR3: CASSLTGAGPYNEQFF; DNA: TGCGCCAGCAGCCTAACGGGGGCGGGACCCTACAATGAGCAGTTCTTC
V: TRBV15; size: .; D: .; J: TRBJ2-3; CDR3: CATSRDRTPGLKTDTQYF; DNA: TGTGCCACCAGCAGAGATCGGACACCAGGCTTAAAAACAGATACGCAGTATTTT
V: TRBV5-6; size: .; D: TRBD1; J: TRBJ1-1; CDR3: CASSTDRVSGNTEAFF; DNA: TGTGCCAGCAGCACGGACAGGGTCAGCGGGAACACTGAAGCTTTCTTT
V: TRBV28; size: few; D: .; J: TRBJ2-2; CDR3: CASSVIGSSGELFF; DNA: TGTGCCAGCAGTGTTATTGGAAGTTCCGGGGAGCTGTTTTTT
V: TRBV6-1; size: few; D: TRBD1; J: TRBJ1-5; CDR3: CASSDTTGGASKPQHF; DNA: TGTGCCAGCAGTGACACGACAGGGGGAGCCTCCAAGCCCCAGCATTTT
V: TRBV5-1; size: .; D: TRBD2; J: TRBJ2-7; CDR3: CASSLGVGGVYEQYF; DNA: TGCGCCAGCAGCTTGGGCGTGGGAGGGGTGTACGAGCAGTACTTC
V: TRBV29-1; size: .; D: .; J: TRBJ1-1; CDR3: CSVVLGQGWLNTEAFF; DNA: TGCAGCGTCGTTTTGGGGCAGGGGTGGTTGAACACTGAAGCTTTCTTT
V: TRBV2; size: .; D: TRBD1; J: TRBJ2-3; CDR3: CASSRTGAYTDTQYF; DNA: TGTGCCAGCAGTCGGACAGGGGCTTACACAGATACGCAGTATTTT
V: TRBV10-2; size: .; D: .; J: TRBJ2-7; CDR3: CASFETLGEQYF; DNA: TGCGCCAGCTTTGAGACCCTCGGCGAGCAGTACTTC
V: TRBV13; size: few; D: .; J: TRBJ2-1; CDR3: CASSLVRLANNEQFF; DNA: TGTGCCAGCAGCTTAGTTAGGCTAGCTAACAATGAGCAGTTCTTC
V: TRBV6-9; size: .; D: .; J: TRBJ2-7; CDR3: CASSGGPYEQYF; DNA: TGTGCCAGCAGCGGGGGCCCCTACGAGCAGTACTTC
V: TRBV27; size: few; D: TRBD1; J: TRBJ1-4; CDR3: CASSLSGGAGGANEKLFF; DNA: TGTGCCAGCAGTTTATCAGGGGGCGCCGGAGGGGCTAATGAAAAACTGTTTTTT
V: TRBV28; size: .; D: .; J: TRBJ2-7; CDR3: CASSSRIQGGTYEQYF; DNA: TGTGCCAGCAGTTCTCGCATACAGGGTGGAACCTACGAGCAGTACTTC
V: TRBV4-1; size: .; D: .; J: TRBJ1-1; CDR3: CASSQASAGVPTEAFF; DNA: TGCGCCAGCAGCCAAGCCTCGGCAGGGGTTCCCACTGAAGCTTTCTTT
V: TRBV6-6; size: .; D: TRBD1; J: TRBJ1-2; CDR3: CASSPPVTGRYGYTF; DNA: TGTGCCAGCAGCCCACCCGTGACAGGGCGCTATGGCTACACCTTC
V: TRBV13; size: .; D: .; J: TRBJ2-7; CDR3: CASSLSGSYEQYF; DNA: TGTGCCAGCAGCTTAAGCGGCTCCTACGAGCAGTACTTC
V: TRBV6-4; size: .; D: .; J: TRBJ1-4; CDR3: CASSDLRKIRGEKLFF; DNA: TGTGCCAGCAGTGACTTACGGAAGATTCGAGGGGAAAAACTGTTTTTT
V: TRBV7-8; size: few; D: TRBD2; J: TRBJ2-1; CDR3: CASSLLGLDYFNEQFF; DNA: TGTGCCAGCAGCTTACTGGGACTAGATTACTTCAATGAGCAGTTCTTC
V: TRBV6-5; size: .; D: .; J: TRBJ1-1; CDR3: CASSYGFDTEAFF; DNA: TGTGCCAGCAGTTACGGGTTCGACACTGAAGCTTTCTTT
V: TRBV15; size: .; D: .; J: TRBJ1-2; CDR3: CATGSQSGARGYTF; DNA: TGTGCCACTGGCAGCCAATCAGGGGCTCGGGGCTACACCTTC
V: TRBV6-5; size: .; D: .; J: TRBJ2-7; CDR3: CASSGGPYEQYF; DNA: TGTGCCAGCAGCGGGGGCCCCTACGAGCAGTACTTC
V: TRBV5-4; size: .; D: .; J: TRBJ2-7; CDR3: CASSYPGTGSYEQYF; DNA: TGTGCCAGCAGCTACCCCGGGACGGGCTCCTACGAGCAGTACTTC
V: TRBV5-6; size: few; D: .; J: TRBJ2-3; CDR3: CASSLAPTGSTDTQYF; DNA: TGTGCCAGCAGCTTGGCCCCGACGGGGAGCACAGATACGCAGTATTTT
V: TRBV4-1; size: many; D: .; J: TRBJ2-7; CDR3: CASSLGPLGEQYF; DNA: TGCGCCAGCAGCCTTGGGCCTTTGGGGGAGCAGTACTTC
V: TRBV10-3; size: few; D: TRBD2; J: TRBJ2-1; CDR3: CAISYEAGGQVAYEQFF; DNA: TGTGCCATCAGTTACGAAGCGGGAGGGCAGGTCGCGTATGAGCAGTTCTTC
V: TRBV7-9; size: .; D: TRBD1; J: TRBJ2-7; CDR3: CASNYRDRDSPYEQYF; DNA: TGTGCCAGCAACTACCGGGACAGGGATTCCCCCTACGAGCAGTACTTC
V: TRBV9; size: few; D: TRBD2; J: TRBJ2-7; CDR3: CASSVGGWGGSFDEQYF; DNA: TGTGCCAGCAGCGTAGGTGGTTGGGGCGGGAGTTTCGACGAGCAGTACTTC
V: TRBV6-4; size: .; D: .; J: TRBJ2-3; CDR3: CASSDRLASTDTQYF; DNA: TGTGCCAGCAGTGACCGACTGGCAAGCACAGATACGCAGTATTTT
V: TRBV5-8; size: .; D: .; J: TRBJ2-1; CDR3: CASSRRGTPNGQFF; DNA: TGTGCCAGCAGCCGGCGAGGGACCCCCAACGGGCAGTTCTTC
V: TRBV16; size: few; D: .; J: TRBJ1-5; CDR3: CASSQPITGIRQPQHF; DNA: TGTGCCAGCAGCCAACCTATCACAGGGATAAGGCAGCCCCAGCATTTT
V: TRBV4-1; size: once; D: .; J: TRBJ2-7; CDR3: CASSRAQTYEQYF; DNA: TGCGCCAGCAGCCGGGCTCAGACCTACGAGCAGTACTTC
V: TRBV7-2; size: once; D: .; J: TRBJ1-5; CDR3: CASSLARDAYQPQHF; DNA: TGTGCCAGCAGCTTAGCTCGGGACGCCTATCAGCCCCAGCATTTT
V: TRBV28; size: few; D: .; J: TRBJ2-1; CDR3: CASSYDEQFF; DNA: TGTGCCAGCAGTTATGATGAGCAGTTCTTC
V: TRBV27; size: .; D: .; J: TRBJ2-7; CDR3: CASSLGQTPYEQYF; DNA: TGTGCCAGCAGTCTCGGCCAGACGCCCTACGAGCAGTACTTC
V: TRBV15; size: few; D: TRBD1; J: TRBJ1-3; CDR3: CATSRDRGLGNTIYF; DNA: TGTGCCACCAGCAGGGACAGGGGGCTTGGAAACACCATATATTTT
V: TRBV4-1; size: few; D: TRBD2; J: TRBJ2-2; CDR3: CASNHGAGDTGELFF; DNA: TGCGCCAGCAACCACGGGGCGGGGGACACCGGGGAGCTGTTTTTT
V: TRBV2; size: .; D: TRBD2; J: TRBJ2-2; CDR3: CASSDTSGMNTGELFF; DNA: TGTGCCAGCAGTGACACTAGCGGAATGAACACCGGGGAGCTGTTTTTT
V: TRBV27; size: .; D: TRBD2; J: TRBJ2-5; CDR3: CASSSRTSGSSETQYF; DNA: TGTGCCAGCAGTTCTCGGACTAGCGGGAGTTCAGAGACCCAGTACTTC
V: TRBV15; size: .; D: .; J: TRBJ1-4; CDR3: CATSRDWVSGATNEKLFF; DNA: TGTGCCACCAGCAGAGATTGGGTCTCGGGGGCAACTAATGAAAAACTGTTTTTT
V: TRBV15; size: .; D: TRBD1; J: TRBJ1-3; CDR3: CATSRDSGTAAGNTIYF; DNA: TGTGCCACCAGCAGAGATAGCGGGACAGCCGCTGGAAACACCATATATTTT
V: TRBV4-1; size: .; D: .; J: TRBJ1-2; CDR3: CASSLRDIETNYGYTF; DNA: TGCGCCAGCAGCCTCCGGGACATAGAAACTAACTATGGCTACACCTTC
V: TRBV15; size: few; D: TRBD1; J: TRBJ2-1; CDR3: CATSRSPGGSYNEQFF; DNA: TGTGCCACCAGCAGGTCCCCAGGGGGCTCCTACAATGAGCAGTTCTTC
V: TRBV19; size: once; D: .; J: TRBJ2-7; CDR3: CASSLAGIYEQYF; DNA: TGTGCCAGTAGCCTGGCGGGGATCTACGAGCAGTACTTC
V: TRBV5-4; size: few; D: .; J: TRBJ1-1; CDR3: CASSFLGGSTEAFF; DNA: TGTGCCAGCAGCTTTTTAGGAGGTTCCACTGAAGCTTTCTTT